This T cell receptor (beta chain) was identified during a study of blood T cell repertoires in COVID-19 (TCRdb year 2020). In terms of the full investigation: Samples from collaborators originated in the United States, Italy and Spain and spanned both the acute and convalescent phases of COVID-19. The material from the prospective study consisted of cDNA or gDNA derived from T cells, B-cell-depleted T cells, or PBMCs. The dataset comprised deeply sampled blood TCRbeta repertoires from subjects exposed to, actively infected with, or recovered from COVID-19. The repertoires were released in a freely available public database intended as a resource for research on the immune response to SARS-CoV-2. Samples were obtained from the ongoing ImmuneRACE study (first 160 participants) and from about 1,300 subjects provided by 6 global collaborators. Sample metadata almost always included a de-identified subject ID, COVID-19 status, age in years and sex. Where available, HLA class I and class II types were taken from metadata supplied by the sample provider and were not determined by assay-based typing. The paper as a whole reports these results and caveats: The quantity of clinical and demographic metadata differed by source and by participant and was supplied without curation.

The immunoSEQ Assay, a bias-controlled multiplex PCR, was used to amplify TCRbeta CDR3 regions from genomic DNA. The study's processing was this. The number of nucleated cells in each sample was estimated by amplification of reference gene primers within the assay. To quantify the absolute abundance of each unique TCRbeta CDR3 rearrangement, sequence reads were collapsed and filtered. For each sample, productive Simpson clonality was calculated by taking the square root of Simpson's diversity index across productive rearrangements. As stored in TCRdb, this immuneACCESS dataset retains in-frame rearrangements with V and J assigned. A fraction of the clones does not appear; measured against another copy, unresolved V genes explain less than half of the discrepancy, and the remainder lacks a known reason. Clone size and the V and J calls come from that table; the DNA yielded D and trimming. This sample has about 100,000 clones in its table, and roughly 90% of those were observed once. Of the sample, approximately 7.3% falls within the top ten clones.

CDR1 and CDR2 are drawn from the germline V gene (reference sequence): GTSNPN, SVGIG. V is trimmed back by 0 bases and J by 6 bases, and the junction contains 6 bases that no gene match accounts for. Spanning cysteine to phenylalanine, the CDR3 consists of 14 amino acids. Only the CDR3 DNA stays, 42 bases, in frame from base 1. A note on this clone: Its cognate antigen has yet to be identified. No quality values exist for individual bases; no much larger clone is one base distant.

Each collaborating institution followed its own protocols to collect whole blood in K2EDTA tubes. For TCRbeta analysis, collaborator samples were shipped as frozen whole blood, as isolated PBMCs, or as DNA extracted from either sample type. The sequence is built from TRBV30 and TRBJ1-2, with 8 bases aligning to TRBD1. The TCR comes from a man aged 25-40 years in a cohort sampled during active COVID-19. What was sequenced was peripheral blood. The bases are TGTGCCTGGAGTGTCGGGCAGGGGGCTGATGGCTACACCTTC. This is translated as CAWSVGQGADGYTF. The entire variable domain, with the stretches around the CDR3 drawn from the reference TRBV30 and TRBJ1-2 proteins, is SQTIHQWPATLVQPVGSPLSLECTVEGTSNPNLYWYRQAAGRGLQLLFYSVGIGQISSEVPQNLSASRPQDRQFILSSKKLLLSDSGFYLCAWSVGQGADGYTFGSGTRLTVV.